The entry below gives a single T cell receptor (beta chain) sequence along with its context. Both 60 Vbeta primers and 13 Jbeta primers went into the PCR. Method: immunoSEQ multiplex PCR; TCRdb's copy keeps in-frame clones and lacks some. The sample has 200,000 to 250,000 clones, about 72% seen once. The donors (healthy individuals) were bone marrow donors. These data come from a study of cytomegalovirus exposure and HLA in healthy donors. The CDR3 runs to 12 residues. V was shortened by 9 bases and J by 5 bases, with 14 bases between the two germline ends. Looked up from germline, CDR1 is SNHLY and CDR2 is FYNNEI.

The chain has TRBV2 and TRBJ2-7, with D possibly being TRBD1 (6 bases). The sequencing input was PBMCs. This sequence was found in a male donor in good health and CMV-seronegative. The CDR3, as DNA: TGTGCCAGGAGCAGGGGAACGGACGAGCAGTACTTC. Its protein is CARSRGTDEQYF.